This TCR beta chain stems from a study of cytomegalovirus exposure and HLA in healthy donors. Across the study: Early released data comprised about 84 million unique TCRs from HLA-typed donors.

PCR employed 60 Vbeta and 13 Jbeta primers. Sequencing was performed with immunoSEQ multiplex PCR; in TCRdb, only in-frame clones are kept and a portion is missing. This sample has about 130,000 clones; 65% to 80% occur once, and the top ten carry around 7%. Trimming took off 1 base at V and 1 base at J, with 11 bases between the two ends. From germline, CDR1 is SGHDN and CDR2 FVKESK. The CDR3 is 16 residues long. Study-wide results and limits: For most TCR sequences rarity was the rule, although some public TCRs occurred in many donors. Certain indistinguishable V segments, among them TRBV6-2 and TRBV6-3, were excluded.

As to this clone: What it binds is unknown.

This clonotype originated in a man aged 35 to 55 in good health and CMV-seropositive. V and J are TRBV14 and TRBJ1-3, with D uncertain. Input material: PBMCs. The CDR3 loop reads CASSQGLAGSGNTIYF. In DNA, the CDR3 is TGTGCCAGCAGCCAAGGCCTCGCGGGATCTGGAAACACCATATATTTT. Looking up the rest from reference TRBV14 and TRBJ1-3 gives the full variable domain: EAGVTQFPSHSVIEKGQTVTLRCDPISGHDNLYWYRRVMGKEIKFLLHFVKESKQDESGMPNNRFLAERTGGTYSTLKVQPAELEDSGVYFCASSQGLAGSGNTIYFGEGSWLTVV.